The entry that follows covers one T cell receptor (beta chain) sequence. Its antigen remains unidentified. This entry comes from a study of cytomegalovirus exposure and HLA in healthy donors. Study findings and constraints: The authors enumerated 150 to 200 TCR beta chains as linked to cytomegalovirus.

Germline-derived CDR1 and CDR2 are SGHNT and YYREEE (reference sequence). This CDR3 contains 15 residues. V dropped 4 bases and J dropped 8; count of bases not matched to a gene: 9. The PCR was carried out with 60 Vbeta primers and 13 Jbeta primers. Data came from immunoSEQ multiplex PCR; TCRdb stores just in-frame clones and leaves some out. The data hold about 160,000 clones, with 70% to 90% observed a single time. Input material: PBMCs. This sequence joins TRBV5-4 and TRBJ2-2; TRBD1 agrees at 9 bases. The sequence came from a woman under 30 in good health and CMV-seronegative. CDR3 amino acids: CASSVGQGLVGELFF. Here the CDR3 DNA reads TGTGCCAGCAGCGTGGGACAGGGCCTTGTGGGGGAGCTGTTTTTT.